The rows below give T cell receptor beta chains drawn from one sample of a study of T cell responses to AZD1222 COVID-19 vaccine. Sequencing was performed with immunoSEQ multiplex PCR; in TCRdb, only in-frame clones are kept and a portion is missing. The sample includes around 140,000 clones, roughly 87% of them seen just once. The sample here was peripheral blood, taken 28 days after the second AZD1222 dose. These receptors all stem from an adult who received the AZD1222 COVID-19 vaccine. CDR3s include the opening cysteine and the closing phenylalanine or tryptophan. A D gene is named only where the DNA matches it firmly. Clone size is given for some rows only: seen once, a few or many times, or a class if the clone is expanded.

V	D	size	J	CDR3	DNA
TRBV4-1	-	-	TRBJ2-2	CASSQEGRANTGELFF	TGCGCCAGCAGCCAAGAAGGACGGGCGAACACCGGGGAGCTGTTTTTT
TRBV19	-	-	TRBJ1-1	CASSSLGGDPEAFF	TGTGCCAGTAGTAGCCTCGGGGGCGACCCTGAAGCTTTCTTT
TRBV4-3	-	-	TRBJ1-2	CASSQDSAVWSGGYTF	TGCGCCAGCAGCCAAGATTCGGCGGTCTGGTCGGGGGGCTACACCTTC
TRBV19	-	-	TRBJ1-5	CASSTFLTGSNQPQHF	TGTGCCAGTAGCACGTTTTTGACAGGTAGCAATCAGCCCCAGCATTTT
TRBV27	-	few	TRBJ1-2	CASSLVHGTSDGYTF	TGTGCCAGCAGTTTAGTTCACGGGACATCAGATGGCTACACCTTC
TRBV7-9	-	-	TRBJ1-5	CASSLIDRLNQPQHF	TGTGCCAGCAGCTTAATTGACAGACTCAATCAGCCCCAGCATTTT
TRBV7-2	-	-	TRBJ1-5	CASSFRTDSNQPQHF	TGTGCCAGCAGCTTCCGGACAGATAGCAATCAGCCCCAGCATTTT
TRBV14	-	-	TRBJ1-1	CASSLTGSGTEAFF	TGTGCCAGCAGCCTGACGGGCTCGGGAACTGAAGCTTTCTTT
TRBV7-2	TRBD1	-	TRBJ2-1	CASSPSGQGYNEQFF	TGTGCCAGCAGCCCCTCGGGACAGGGTTACAATGAGCAGTTCTTC
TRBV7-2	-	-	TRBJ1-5	CASSFMEGGVFNQPQHF	TGTGCCAGCAGCTTCATGGAGGGAGGAGTGTTCAATCAGCCCCAGCATTTT
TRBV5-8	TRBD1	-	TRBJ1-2	CASSLVTRGQIDGYTF	TGTGCCAGCAGCTTGGTTACCAGGGGGCAGATCGATGGCTACACCTTC
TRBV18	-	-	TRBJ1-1	CASSPGGATRNTEAFF	TGTGCCAGCTCACCAGGAGGAGCGACGAGGAACACTGAAGCTTTCTTT
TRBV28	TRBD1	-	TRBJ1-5	CASSRIDRDNQPQHF	TGTGCCAGCAGCCGCATCGACAGGGACAATCAGCCCCAGCATTTT
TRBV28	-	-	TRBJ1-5	CASSTGSHSNQPQHF	TGTGCCAGCAGTACAGGGTCCCATAGCAATCAGCCCCAGCATTTT
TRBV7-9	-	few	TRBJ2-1	CASTLGGSYNEQFF	TGTGCCAGCACCCTAGGGGGCTCCTACAATGAGCAGTTCTTC
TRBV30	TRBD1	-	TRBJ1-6	CAGGLSGGSPLHF	TGTGCCGGGGGACTTTCAGGGGGTTCACCCCTCCACTTT
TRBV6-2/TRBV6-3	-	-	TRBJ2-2	CASSYSFTGELFF	TGTGCCAGCAGTTACTCGTTCACCGGGGAGCTGTTTTTT
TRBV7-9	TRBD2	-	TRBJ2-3	CASSLWLAADTQYF	TGTGCCAGCAGCTTATGGCTAGCGGCAGATACGCAGTATTTT
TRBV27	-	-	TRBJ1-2	CASSPLSAGDFYGYTF	TGTGCCAGCAGTCCCCTCTCGGCAGGGGATTTCTATGGCTACACCTTC
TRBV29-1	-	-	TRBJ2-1	CSVESLADSYNEQFF	TGCAGCGTTGAAAGCCTGGCGGACTCCTACAATGAGCAGTTCTTC
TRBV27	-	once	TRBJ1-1	CASKNDGAGATEAFF	TGTGCCAGCAAAAACGACGGAGCGGGGGCCACTGAAGCTTTCTTT
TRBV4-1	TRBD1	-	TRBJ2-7	CASSLPRTGESYEQYF	TGCGCCAGCAGCCTCCCCAGGACAGGGGAGTCCTACGAGCAGTACTTC
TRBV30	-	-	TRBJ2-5	CAWSNTGSETQYF	TGTGCCTGGAGTAATACAGGGTCGGAGACCCAGTACTTC
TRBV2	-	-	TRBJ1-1	CASRIRGLNTEAFF	TGTGCCAGCAGGATCCGGGGCCTGAACACTGAAGCTTTCTTT
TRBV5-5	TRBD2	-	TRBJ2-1	CASSITGLLSYNEQFF	TGTGCCAGCAGCATCACGGGACTACTCTCCTACAATGAGCAGTTCTTC
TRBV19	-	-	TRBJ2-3	CASSMRSTSTDTQYF	TGTGCCAGTAGTATGCGCAGTACTAGCACAGATACGCAGTATTTT
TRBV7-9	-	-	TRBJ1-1	CASSLTGETEAFF	TGTGCCAGCAGCTTAACGGGGGAAACTGAAGCTTTCTTT
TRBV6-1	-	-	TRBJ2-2	CASSELVDTTGELFF	TGTGCCAGCAGTGAACTAGTGGACACCACCGGGGAGCTGTTTTTT
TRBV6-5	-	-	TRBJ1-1	CASCSGGPGTEAFF	TGTGCCAGCTGTTCCGGGGGGCCCGGGACTGAAGCTTTCTTT
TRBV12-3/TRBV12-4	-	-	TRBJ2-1	CASSGTYNEQFF	TGTGCCAGTAGCGGAACCTACAATGAGCAGTTCTTC
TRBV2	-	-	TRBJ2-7	CASSVDWSAREQYF	TGTGCCAGCAGCGTAGACTGGAGTGCTCGTGAGCAGTACTTC
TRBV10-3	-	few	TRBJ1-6	CAIRNPDSSYNSPLHF	TGTGCCATCAGAAACCCCGACAGCTCCTATAATTCACCCCTCCACTTT
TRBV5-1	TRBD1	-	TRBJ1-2	CASSTDRDGGYTF	TGCGCCAGCAGCACGGACAGGGATGGCGGCTACACCTTC
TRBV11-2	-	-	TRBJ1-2	CASSLGVTEGEGYTF	TGTGCCAGCAGCTTAGGGGTCACAGAGGGGGAAGGCTACACCTTC
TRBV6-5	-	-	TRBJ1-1	CASSYSGGNTEAFF	TGTGCCAGCAGTTACTCGGGGGGGAACACTGAAGCTTTCTTT
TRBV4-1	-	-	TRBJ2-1	CASSHPSGDYNEQFF	TGCGCCAGCAGCCATCCATCGGGGGACTACAATGAGCAGTTCTTC
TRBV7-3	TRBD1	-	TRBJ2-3	CASSLGTGGNPQYF	TGTGCCAGCAGCTTAGGGACAGGGGGCAACCCGCAGTATTTT
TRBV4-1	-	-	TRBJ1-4	CASSQVYNGITNEKLFF	TGCGCCAGCAGCCAAGTTTATAATGGGATCACTAATGAAAAACTGTTTTTT
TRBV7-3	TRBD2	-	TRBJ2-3	CASSPDGLARTDTQYF	TGTGCCAGCAGCCCCGACGGACTAGCGAGGACAGATACGCAGTATTTT
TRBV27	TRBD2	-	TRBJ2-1	CASSLLEIIGKAGGYNEQFF	TGTGCCAGCAGCCTCCTCGAGATCATTGGTAAAGCGGGAGGTTACAATGAGCAGTTCTTC
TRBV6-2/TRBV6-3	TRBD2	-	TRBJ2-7	CASSYRGLAREQYF	TGTGCCAGCAGTTACCGGGGACTAGCAAGGGAGCAGTACTTC
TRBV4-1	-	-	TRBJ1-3	CASSQDLGGRTSVENTIYF	TGCGCCAGCAGCCAAGACCTCGGTGGCCGCACCTCGGTCGAGAACACCATATATTTT
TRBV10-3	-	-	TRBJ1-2	CAISETGRGGYGYTF	TGTGCCATCAGCGAAACAGGGAGGGGAGGCTATGGCTACACCTTC
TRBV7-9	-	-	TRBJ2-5	CASSLSGTQETQYF	TGTGCCAGCAGCTTGTCCGGGACTCAAGAGACCCAGTACTTC
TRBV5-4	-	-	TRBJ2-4	CASSRTGAKNIQYF	TGTGCCAGCAGCCGAACGGGCGCCAAAAACATTCAGTACTTC
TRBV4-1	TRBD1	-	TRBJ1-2	CASSNDRDIAGYTF	TGCGCCAGCAGCAACGACAGGGACATTGCTGGCTACACCTTC
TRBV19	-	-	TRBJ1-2	CASSIVGGRTNYGYTF	TGTGCCAGTAGTATAGTTGGGGGAAGGACTAACTATGGCTACACCTTC
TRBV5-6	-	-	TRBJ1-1	CASSRGLGNTEAFF	TGTGCCAGCAGCCGGGGGCTTGGGAACACTGAAGCTTTCTTT
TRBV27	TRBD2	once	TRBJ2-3	CASSKLRGGTSGITDTQYF	TGTGCCAGCAGCAAACTACGGGGGGGTACTAGCGGGATCACAGATACGCAGTATTTT
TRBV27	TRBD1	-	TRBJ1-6	CATSPGQGNSPLHF	TGTGCCACTTCCCCGGGACAGGGTAATTCACCCCTCCACTTT
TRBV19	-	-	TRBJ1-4	CASSISGFFEKLFF	TGTGCCAGTAGTATCAGCGGATTTTTCGAAAAACTGTTTTTT